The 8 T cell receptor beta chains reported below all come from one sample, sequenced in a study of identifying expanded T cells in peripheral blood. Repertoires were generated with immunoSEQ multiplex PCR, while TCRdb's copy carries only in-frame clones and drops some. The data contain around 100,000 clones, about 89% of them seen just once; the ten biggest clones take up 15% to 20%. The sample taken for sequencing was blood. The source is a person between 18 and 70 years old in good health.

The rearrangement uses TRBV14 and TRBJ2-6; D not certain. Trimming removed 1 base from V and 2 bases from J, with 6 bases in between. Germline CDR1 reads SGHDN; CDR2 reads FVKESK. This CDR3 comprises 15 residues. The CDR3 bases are TGTGCCAGCAGCCAAGGATGGGCTGGGGCCAACGTCCTGACTTTC. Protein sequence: CASSQGWAGANVLTF.

DNA of the CDR3: TGTGCCAGCAGTGAGGAAGAACACTACGAGCAGTACTTC. It is translated as CASSEEEHYEQYF. The chain uses TRBV6-1 and TRBJ2-7; no firm D call. This CDR3 comprises 13 residues. CDR1 and CDR2 from the germline V gene are MNHNS and SASEGT. V dropped 3 bases and J dropped 3 bases, with 9 bases sitting between them.

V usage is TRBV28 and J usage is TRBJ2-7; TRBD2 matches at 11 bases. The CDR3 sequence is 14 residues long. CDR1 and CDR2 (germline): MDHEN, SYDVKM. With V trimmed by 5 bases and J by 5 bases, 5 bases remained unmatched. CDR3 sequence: CASSLSGGADEQYF. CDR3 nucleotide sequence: TGTGCCAGCAGTCTTAGCGGGGGGGCCGACGAGCAGTACTTC.

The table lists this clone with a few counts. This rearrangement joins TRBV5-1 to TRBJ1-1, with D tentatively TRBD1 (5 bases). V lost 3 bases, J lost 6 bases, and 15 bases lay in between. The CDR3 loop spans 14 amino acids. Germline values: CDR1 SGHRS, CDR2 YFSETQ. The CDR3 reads CASSSGTGVAEAFF. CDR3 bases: TGCGCCAGCAGCTCCGGGACCGGGGTCGCTGAAGCTTTCTTT.

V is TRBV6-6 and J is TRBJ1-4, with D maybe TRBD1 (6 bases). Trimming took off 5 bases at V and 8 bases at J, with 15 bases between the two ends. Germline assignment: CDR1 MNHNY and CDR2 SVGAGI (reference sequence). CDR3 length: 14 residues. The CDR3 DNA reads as TGTGCCAGCAGTCGGGGGCGCAACAAGGAAAAACTGTTTTTT. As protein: CASSRGRNKEKLFF.

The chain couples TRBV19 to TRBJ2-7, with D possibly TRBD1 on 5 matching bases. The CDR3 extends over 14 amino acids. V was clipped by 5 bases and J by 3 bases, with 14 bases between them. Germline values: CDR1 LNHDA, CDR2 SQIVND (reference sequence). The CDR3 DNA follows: TGTGCCAGTAGTTCCGCAGGGTGGAGCTACGAGCAGTACTTC. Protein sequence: CASSSAGWSYEQYF.

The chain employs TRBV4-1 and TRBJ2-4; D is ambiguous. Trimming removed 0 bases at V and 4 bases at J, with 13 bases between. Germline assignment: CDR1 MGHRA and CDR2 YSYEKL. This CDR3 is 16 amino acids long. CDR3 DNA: TGCGCCAGCAGCCAAGACATCGGCTCGACGAAAAACATTCAGTACTTC. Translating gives CASSQDIGSTKNIQYF.

The CDR3 DNA reads TGTGCCAGCAGTCCCCGAGGATTCTCTGGAAACACCATATATTTT. Translating gives CASSPRGFSGNTIYF. V usage is TRBV6-5 and J usage is TRBJ1-3; no clear D gene. Germline V gene data show CDR1 as MNHEY and CDR2 as SVGAGI. V lost 5 bases to trimming and J lost 0 bases, with 11 bases between them. There are 15 residues in the CDR3.